This TCR beta chain was sequenced for a study of blood T cell repertoires in COVID-19. Overall study: Donors in the United States, Italy and Spain gave samples during acute or convalescent COVID-19.

Authors' data handling: Estimated nucleated cell counts came from reference gene primer amplification. Libraries were prepared by immunoSEQ multiplex PCR; TCRdb keeps only in-frame clonotypes and omits some of them. V, J and clone size derive from that table, while D and trimming were established from the DNA sequence. The profile covers about 100,000 clones, with 79% appearing a single time and 15% to 20% taken by the ten largest. The CDR3 covers 12 residues. Germline CDR1 is SNHLY and CDR2 is FYNNEI. The V and J ends lost 6 bases and 8 bases respectively, with 13 bases between them. This sequence joins TRBV2 and TRBJ1-1; TRBD1 might be the D (5 bases). The clonotype originates from an elderly woman with active or convalescent COVID-19. Sequences were obtained from peripheral blood. In DNA, the CDR3 is TGTGCCAGCAGCTTGGGGGGAAGCGAAGCTTTCTTT. Residues: CASSLGGSEAFF.